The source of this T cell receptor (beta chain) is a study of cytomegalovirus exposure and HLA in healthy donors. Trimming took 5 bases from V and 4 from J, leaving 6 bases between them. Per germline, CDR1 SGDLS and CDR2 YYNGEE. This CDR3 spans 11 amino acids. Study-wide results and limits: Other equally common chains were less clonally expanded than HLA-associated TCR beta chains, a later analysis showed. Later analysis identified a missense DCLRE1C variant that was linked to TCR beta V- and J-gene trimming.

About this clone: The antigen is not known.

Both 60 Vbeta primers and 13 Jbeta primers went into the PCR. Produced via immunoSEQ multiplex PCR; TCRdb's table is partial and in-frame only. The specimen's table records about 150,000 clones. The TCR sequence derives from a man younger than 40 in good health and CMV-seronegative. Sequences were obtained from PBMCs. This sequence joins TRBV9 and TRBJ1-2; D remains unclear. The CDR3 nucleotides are TGTGCCAGCAGTATCAGCTATGGCTACACCTTC. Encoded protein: CASSISYGYTF.